The T cell receptor (beta chain) under discussion was sequenced for a study of blood T cell repertoires in COVID-19. Study at large: Acute and convalescent COVID-19 samples came from the United States, Italy and Spain. T cells, B-cell-depleted T cells, or PBMCs supplied cDNA or gDNA.

Germline V gene sequence: CDR1 MDHEN, CDR2 SYDVKM. This CDR3 region has 15 residues. V lost 5 bases to trimming and J lost 7 bases; unmatched junction nucleotides: 5. Per the authors' pipeline: Counts of nucleated cells, estimated from reference gene primer amplification, were obtained. The repertoire was sequenced with immunoSEQ multiplex PCR; TCRdb's copy has only in-frame clones and lacks some. The DNA was the basis for D and trimming; V, J and clone size are from that table. In the table there are around 170,000 clones, 85% to 95% of which are singletons. Sequencing input: peripheral blood. This sequence was found in a middle-aged man with acute or convalescent COVID-19. The chain is built from TRBV28 and TRBJ2-1; 13 positions match TRBD2. CDR3 DNA: TGTGCCAGCAGTCAACTAGCGGGGGGGCGGAATGAGCAGTTCTTC. This translates into CASSQLAGGRNEQFF.